Described below is a single T cell receptor (beta chain) sequence and its context. Its antigen target is currently unknown. No clone much larger than this one lies a single base away; base qualities are absent. Library generation was performed with the immunoSEQ multiplex PCR assay. In its TCRdb copy, this immuneACCESS table keeps in-frame sequences only and misses some clones. Where compared with another copy, unresolved V genes explain less than half of these, and the others have no known cause. Present in this sample are 20,000 to 30,000 clones, roughly nine tenths of which were seen just once. The ten biggest clones cover 9.4% of the sample. Taken from the germline V gene, the CDR1 and CDR2 loops are MNHEY and SVGAGI. Deletion took 2 bases off V and 5 bases off J, with a span of 13 bases between the germline ends. CDR3 length: 15 amino acids, cysteine to phenylalanine. The sequence is cut down to CDR3 DNA, 45 bases in frame from base 1.

This specimen belongs to a study of T cell changes during pregnancy in multiple sclerosis (dated by TCRdb to between 2018 and 2021). Concerning the study at large: Changes in the T cell repertoire over the course of pregnancy were examined in this study in women with multiple sclerosis.

The specimen was CD8+ T cells from peripheral blood mononuclear cells, collected in the third trimester of pregnancy. This TCR came from a female donor in good health, enrolled as a control in a pregnancy study. In this chain, TRBV6-5 is recombined with TRBJ2-1, with a tentative D gene TRBD2 over 5 matching bases. Here the CDR3 is given as CASSYKRGLNNEQFF. The sequenced DNA: TGTGCCAGCAGTTACAAGCGCGGACTTAACAATGAGCAGTTCTTC.